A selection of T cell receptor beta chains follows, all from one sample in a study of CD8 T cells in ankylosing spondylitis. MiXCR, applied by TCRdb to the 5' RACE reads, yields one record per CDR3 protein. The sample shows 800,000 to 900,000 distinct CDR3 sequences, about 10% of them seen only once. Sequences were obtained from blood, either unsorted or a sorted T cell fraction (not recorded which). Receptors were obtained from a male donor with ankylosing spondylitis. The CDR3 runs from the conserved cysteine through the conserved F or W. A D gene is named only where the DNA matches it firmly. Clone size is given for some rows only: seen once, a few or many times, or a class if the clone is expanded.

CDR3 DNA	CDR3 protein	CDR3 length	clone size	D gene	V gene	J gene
TGCAGTGCGAGAGGGGGGAGAAAACTGTTTTTT	CSARGGRKLFF	11	many	.	TRBV20-1	TRBJ1-4
TGTGCCACCAGTGTCGGGACAGGGGATTCCTACGAGCAGTACTTC	CATSVGTGDSYEQYF	15	few	TRBD1	TRBV24-1	TRBJ2-7
TGTGCCAGCAGCCCTCAGACAGGGGCAGATACGCAGTATTTT	CASSPQTGADTQYF	14	.	TRBD1	TRBV7-2	TRBJ2-3
TGTGCCACCAGCAGAGCGGAGGGACAGACGAGGCTTCATGAAAAACTGTTTTTT	CATSRAEGQTRLHEKLFF	18	few	TRBD1	TRBV15	TRBJ1-4
TGTGCCAGCAGCCAAGGGGGGGGCGACTATGGCTACACCTTC	CASSQGGGDYGYTF	14	many	.	TRBV3-1	TRBJ1-2
TGCAGTGCTAGGTTAGGACCCCAAGAGACCCAGTACTTC	CSARLGPQETQYF	13	few	.	TRBV20-1	TRBJ2-5
TGTGCCAGTCAGGGGGGCACTGAAGCTTTCTTT	CASQGGTEAFF	11	few	TRBD1	TRBV6-6	TRBJ1-1
TGTGCCAGCAGTGAAACGGGCGGACTAGCGTCGACCAAAAACATTCAGTACTTC	CASSETGGLASTKNIQYF	18	few	TRBD2	TRBV6-1	TRBJ2-4
TGTGCCAGCCCAGCTTTCTCCGAGGGCAGGGTGGATACGCAGTATTTT	CASPAFSEGRVDTQYF	16	.	.	TRBV7-9	TRBJ2-3
TGTGCCAGCACCGCAGGGTTTTTCACTGAAGCTTTCTTT	CASTAGFFTEAFF	13	.	.	TRBV6-1	TRBJ1-1
TGTGCCAGCAGTTTGGGACTAGCGAACCAAGAGACCCAGTACTTC	CASSLGLANQETQYF	15	many	TRBD2	TRBV27	TRBJ2-5
TGTGCCAGCAGCTTATTGGGGGGGAATGAGCAGTTCTTC	CASSLLGGNEQFF	13	many	TRBD2	TRBV7-3	TRBJ2-1
TGTGCCAGCAGTACCGGGACGGTCAACAATGAGCAGTTCTTC	CASSTGTVNNEQFF	14	many	.	TRBV6-2/TRBV6-3	TRBJ2-1
TGTGCCAGCAGCCAAACCGGGACTAGCGGGCCGCGCACAGATACGCAGTATTTT	CASSQTGTSGPRTDTQYF	18	few	TRBD2	TRBV3-1	TRBJ2-3
TGTGCCAGCAGTTACTCGGTGACAGGGGGCTACGAGCAGTACTTC	CASSYSVTGGYEQYF	15	many	TRBD1	TRBV6-5	TRBJ2-7
TGCAGCCTTAACTACAGGGTCGATGAAATTCAGTACTTC	CSLNYRVDEIQYF	13	many	.	TRBV20-1	TRBJ2-4
TGTGCCAGCAGTGATGGAACAGGCAATAGCAATCAGCCGCAGCATTTT	CASSDGTGNSNQPQHF	16	.	.	TRBV6-1	TRBJ1-5
TGCGCCAGCAGCGTGACAGCAGTTCAAGAGACCCAGTACTTC	CASSVTAVQETQYF	14	.	.	TRBV5-1	TRBJ2-5
TGCGCCAGCAGCTTGATAGTGGGGAGAGCCACTGAAGCTTTCTTT	CASSLIVGRATEAFF	15	many	.	TRBV5-1	TRBJ1-1
TGTGCCAGCAGCCCCAGAAGAAGGACCCCCTACAATGAGCAGTTCTTC	CASSPRRRTPYNEQFF	16	.	.	TRBV5-8	TRBJ2-1
TGTGCCAGCAGCGCAGCCGCAAGAGGGACAGGGAATGAGCAGTTCTTC	CASSAAARGTGNEQFF	16	many	TRBD1	TRBV11-3	TRBJ2-1
TGCAGCGTCCTGGGGGCAGGGGGGTGGACCACTGAAGCTTTCTTT	CSVLGAGGWTTEAFF	15	many	TRBD1	TRBV29-1	TRBJ1-1
TGTGCCAGCAGTGAATACAGGGGCTACACCTTC	CASSEYRGYTF	11	few	.	TRBV25-1	TRBJ1-2
TGCGCCAGCAGCAGGGACAGGACAGGGCAGTACTTC	CASSRDRTGQYF	12	.	TRBD1	TRBV5-1	TRBJ2-5
TGTGCCAGCAGCACCTGGACAATCTCATTTCAGCCCCAGCATTTT	CASSTWTISFQPQHF	15	.	.	TRBV7-8	TRBJ1-5
TGCAGTGCTTTTACTAGCGGAGGGGCAGATACGCAGTATTTT	CSAFTSGGADTQYF	14	few	TRBD2	TRBV20-1	TRBJ2-3
TGTGCCAGCAGTTACGCCGGGGACAATTCACCCCTCCACTTT	CASSYAGDNSPLHF	14	.	.	TRBV6-5	TRBJ1-6
TGTGCCAGCAGTTACCGAACCGGGACAGGGGATTTAGCCAAAAACATTCAGTACTTC	CASSYRTGTGDLAKNIQYF	19	.	TRBD1	TRBV6-5	TRBJ2-4
TGCAGTGCTCGCACCGGGACTAGTCTCGACGAGCAGTACTTC	CSARTGTSLDEQYF	14	.	TRBD2	TRBV20-1	TRBJ2-7
TGTGCCAGCAGTTTACTAGCGGGAGCCTCAGGGAATGAGCAGTTCTTC	CASSLLAGASGNEQFF	16	.	TRBD2	TRBV6-5	TRBJ2-1
TGTGCCAGCAGTTCAGTCAGGTACACCGGGGAGCTGTTTTTT	CASSSVRYTGELFF	14	.	.	TRBV27	TRBJ2-2
TGCAGTGCTAGAGATTCAGGGCCGGAGACCCAGTACTTC	CSARDSGPETQYF	13	.	.	TRBV20-1	TRBJ2-5
TGTGCCAGCAGTTCATTTGGACAGGGCTACGAGCAGTACTTC	CASSSFGQGYEQYF	14	.	TRBD1	TRBV6-5	TRBJ2-7
TGCAGTGCTTGGACAGGGGAAGGGAACACTGAAGCTTTCTTT	CSAWTGEGNTEAFF	14	.	TRBD1	TRBV20-1	TRBJ1-1
TGCAGTGCTCATCGCGGGACAGAGAACACTGAAGCTTTCTTT	CSAHRGTENTEAFF	14	few	TRBD1	TRBV20-1	TRBJ1-1
TGTGCCAGCAGTTTTGCTGTGAACATTCAGTACTTC	CASSFAVNIQYF	12	many	.	TRBV12-3/TRBV12-4	TRBJ2-4
TGTGCCAGCAGTGGGGACGGTCAGCCCCAGCATTTT	CASSGDGQPQHF	12	.	.	TRBV6-1	TRBJ1-5
TGTGCCAGCAGTGTGAGGGGGAGGGGATCCGGGGAGCTGTTTTTT	CASSVRGRGSGELFF	15	few	.	TRBV27	TRBJ2-2
TGCAGTGCTGGCGGGACATACAGCTATGGCTACACCTTC	CSAGGTYSYGYTF	13	.	.	TRBV20-1	TRBJ1-2
TGCGCCAGCAGCTTGGTACCGGACCTAGAGACCCAGTACTTC	CASSLVPDLETQYF	14	few	.	TRBV5-1	TRBJ2-5
TGTGCCAGCTCACCATGGGGGACGGTTGCCGGGGAGCTGTTTTTT	CASSPWGTVAGELFF	15	.	.	TRBV18	TRBJ2-2